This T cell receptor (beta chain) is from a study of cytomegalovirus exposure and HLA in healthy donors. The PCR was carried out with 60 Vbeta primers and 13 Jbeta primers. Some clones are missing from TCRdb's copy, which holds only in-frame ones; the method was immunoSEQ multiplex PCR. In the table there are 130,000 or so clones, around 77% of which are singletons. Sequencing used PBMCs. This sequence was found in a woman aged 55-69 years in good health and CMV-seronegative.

In DNA, the CDR3 is TGTGCCAGCGCAGGGGTAAACTATGGCTACACCTTC. It yields the protein CASAGVNYGYTF. The chain recombines TRBV2 with TRBJ1-2; D is perhaps TRBD1 (6 bases). V was shortened by 8 bases and J by 2 bases, with 9 bases between the two germline ends. This CDR3 spans 12 amino acids. Germline V CDR1 and CDR2: SNHLY, FYNNEI.